This T cell receptor beta chain was observed in a study of blood T cells in healthy people across ages. Study-level results: Age brought a roughly linear fall in TCR beta diversity measured per million T cells.

The CDR3 length is 16 residues. Germline values: CDR1 MNHEY, CDR2 SMNVEV (reference sequence). Unmatched junction bases numbered 15, after V lost 6 bases and J lost 8 bases. This clonotype has just a few counts. What it binds is unknown. A sample-barcoded 5' primer and a J-beta primer mix were used in a second PCR of roughly 7 to 11 cycles. Via MiXCR, TCRdb re-called the 5' RACE reads, giving one row per CDR3 protein. The sample contains 1.5 million to 2 million distinct CDR3 sequences, about 28% of which appear only once. The clonotype originates from a woman younger than 45 in good health. V is TRBV27 and J is TRBJ2-1, with 8 bases lining up with TRBD2. The sequencing input was blood. The CDR3 nucleotides are TGTGCCAGCAGGCCCGTTTTGCCGGGGGGGCCTGATGAGCAGTTCTTC. Its protein is CASRPVLPGGPDEQFF.